Listed here is a single TCR beta chain. Its specificity is not known. This record belongs to a study of shared clonotypes between healthy human individuals. The sorted-subset replicate PCRs were given around 200 ng DNA, which is tens of thousands of T cell genomes. Some clones are missing from TCRdb's copy, which holds only in-frame ones; the method was immunoSEQ multiplex PCR. This sample carries over a million clones, around three quarters of them seen once, and the ten largest clones take 0.55% to 0.7%. Healthy adults negative for HIV, lacking recent acute infections or vaccinations, served as donors. Only Caucasian adults living in Nashville, Tennessee made up the donor group. The CDR3 consists of 16 residues. The J segment lost 0 bases and the V segment lost 0 bases, leaving 4 bases of the junction unmatched. CDR1 and CDR2 (germline): SGHNT, YYREEE (reference sequence). Study-level results: Of the naive CD4 clonotypes, roughly 5.5% were shared across a handful of donors.

The clonotype originates from a man aged 18-30 years in good health. Some clones in this sample may be carry-over from other donors' samples. The gene calls are TRBV5-4 and TRBJ2-3; 7 nucleotides agree with TRBD1. The sample taken for sequencing was memory CD4+ T cells from PBMCs. This sample's subset: CD45RA-negative fraction. The CDR3 region is CASSLGQGTSTDTQYF. The CDR3 DNA reads as TGTGCCAGCAGCTTGGGACAGGGAACTAGCACAGATACGCAGTATTTT.